Given below is one T cell receptor (beta chain) in context. This clonotype occurred many times. No cognate antigen has been identified for it. No much larger clone exists at a distance of one base, and base qualities are not known. These data are taken from a study of T cells in Graves' hyperthyroidism and ophthalmopathy (dated by TCRdb to 2018 to 2020). Broadly, across the study: Peripheral blood was collected at initial diagnosis, before any treatment. Thyroid tissue and blood T-cell repertoires from six Graves' hyperthyroidism patients were also compared in the study. Prospective prediction of ophthalmopathy was tested in an independent validation cohort of 18 to 20 hyperthyroidism patients and some 17 patients who later progressed to ophthalmopathy. TCR V-J signatures able to tell the groups apart were searched for in a discovery cohort of 90 to 100 patients, of whom 43 had Graves' ophthalmopathy and some 60 had stable Graves' hyperthyroidism. The roughly 94 discovery patients were randomly split 7:3 into training and test sets. The paper reports TCR Vbeta CDR3 sequencing of 140 or so peripheral blood samples: fewer than 50 ophthalmopathy, some 80 hyperthyroidism and roughly 17 progressor patients. After sampling, hyperthyroidism patients received methimazole starting at 30 mg daily, and ophthalmopathy patients received high-dose intravenous methylprednisolone. Broader findings and caveats from the paper: Ophthalmopathy was separated from stable hyperthyroidism by a 13 V-J signature model, with roughly 88% sensitivity and about 81% specificity obtained in cross-validation and 80%/75% obtained in testing. No statistical method was used to fix the sample size in advance, and group allocation was not hidden from the investigators. In validation, progression to ophthalmopathy was predicted by the model with more than 65% sensitivity and 72.22% specificity, a median of about 6.4 months before onset. Most expanded thyroid clonotypes (frequency above 0.001) were also detected in blood, a finding suggesting that blood repertoires may reflect thyroid immune responses.

V and J are trimmed by 6 bases and 5 bases, and the gene matches miss 13 bases of the junction. Its CDR3 holds 17 amino acids, cysteine through phenylalanine. The read is trimmed to its CDR3 DNA, 51 bases read in frame from base 1. Via the germline V gene, CDR1 is MNHEY and CDR2 SVGEGT. A patient counted as having stable Graves' hyperthyroidism if no progression to ophthalmopathy occurred over 18 months of follow-up. Hyperthyroidism patients were newly diagnosed, with disease duration under 2 months, and aged 18 to 65 years. Patients with uncontrolled infections, other autoimmune diseases, pregnancy or lactation were excluded. Diagnoses were based on clinical symptoms, serum thyroxine and TRAb, thyroid ultrasound and orbital computed tomography. PBMCs were separated from 10 ml of fresh peripheral blood using Ficoll-Paque density gradient centrifugation. Trizol reagent was used to extract total RNA, and RNA quality was then checked on an Agilent 2100 Bioanalyzer.

The TCR beta CDR3 regions were amplified from the RNA transcripts. The TCR CDR3 was subjected to a first round of RT-PCR using the HTBI primer set and the Qiagen OneStep RT-PCR kit. Libraries were constructed in a second round of multiplex PCR, after which size selection and purification were carried out. Libraries were sequenced paired-end with 100 bp reads on an Illumina HiSeq2000. Under the source paper's analysis protocol: SOAPnuke was used to process the raw data, removing reads that contained adapters or uncalled bases, had a mean Phred below 15, or lacked an exact match to the constant primer or identifier. High-quality paired reads were merged using COPE v1.2.5, and each unique nucleotide sequence was defined as a clonotype. Clonotypes were aligned to IMGT TRBV, TRBD and TRBJ reference segments using MiTCR v1.1. The analysis included only V-J combinations with a frequency above 0.0001, which together covered around 99% of the repertoires. A TCS score was defined as the ratio of F50 (clonal expansion) to E x V (chaos), with BLOSUM62-based TCRdist applied between CDR3 peptides within each V-J. Welch's t-statistics and random forest reduced roughly 540 V-J features to roughly 13, which were used in a naive Bayes classifier (R e1071). TCRdb handled the public reads itself, with Q25 trimming in fastp and clone calling in MiXCR, and kept productive beta chains. Each CDR3 protein appears once, grouped with its most common genes and DNA. In this record, the V and J calls reflect TCRdb's handling and not the investigators' own analysis. Within this sample are under 400,000 distinct CDR3 sequences, with about 13% of them counted one time only. About 9.1% of the sample is held by the ten biggest clonotypes.

This chain joins TRBV6-2 or TRBV6-3 to TRBJ2-5; 12 middle bases align to TRBD2. This receptor was obtained from a woman under 30 with Graves' hyperthyroidism. Material for sequencing was blood. The DNA sequence is TGTGCCAGCAGCCGCAGACTAGCGGGAGAAATAGTGGAGACCCAGTACTTC. It translates to CASSRRLAGEIVETQYF.